Sequencing of this T cell receptor (beta chain) was carried out in a study of metastatic and nonmetastatic thyroid tumors. Study overall: The authors compared repertoires across blood and tumor or nodule tissue from malignant and benign thyroid patients. Whole-study results and caveats: Benign nodules were reported to have significantly lower TCR beta diversity than malignant thyroid tumors, in blood and tumor.

TCRdb redid the clone calls on the PCR reads using MiXCR. This sample has 18,000 or so clones, with less than 35% found just once. This CDR3 spans 15 amino acids. J was trimmed by 5 bases and V by 2 bases; bases with no gene match: 6. Per germline, CDR1 MNHNS and CDR2 SASEGT. Note on this clone: The antigen is undetermined.

Every patient was untreated before thyroid surgery. This clonotype was obtained from a female donor with papillary thyroid cancer or a benign thyroid nodule (not recorded which). Some clones in this sample may be carry-over from other donors' samples. The specimen was tumor tissue. The chain joins TRBV6-1 to TRBJ2-3; 8 bases map to TRBD2. CDR3 coding DNA: TGTGCCAGCAGTGAAATGAGCGGGAGCGGAGATACGCAGTATTTT. Translated, it gives CASSEMSGSGDTQYF.